What follows is one TCR beta chain and its context. The antigen is undetermined. The data derive from a study of OX40 agonist ivuxolimab in advanced cancers. The study's findings and limits: At 0.1 to 3.0 mg/kg and by week 6, clonal expansion occurred in CD4+ and CD8+ blood T cells. On average, CD8+ T cells had more expanded clones than CD4+.

Libraries were prepared by immunoSEQ multiplex PCR; TCRdb keeps only in-frame clonotypes and omits some of them. Of over 70,000 clones listed, around nine tenths are singletons. CDR1 MNHEY and CDR2 SMNVEV come from the germline V gene (reference sequence). The CDR3 consists of 16 residues. V was pared by 2 bases and J by 6 bases, with 19 bases between. The sequencing here drew on CD4+ or CD8+ T cells sorted from blood, taken in a trial of the OX40 agonist ivuxolimab. The TCR originated in an adult with an advanced solid tumor such as melanoma, head and neck, liver or kidney cancer. V is TRBV27 and J is TRBJ1-1; D is perhaps TRBD1 (5 bases). The CDR3 DNA reads TGTGCCAGCAGTTTAAGAGTAGGCCATCGAGGGGCTGAAGCTTTCTTT. Protein: CASSLRVGHRGAEAFF.